The rows below give T cell receptor beta chains drawn from one sample of a study of blood T cell repertoires in COVID-19. Sequenced by immunoSEQ multiplex PCR; TCRdb stores in-frame clones only, minus some. The table includes around 260,000 clones, 86% detected once. The material sequenced was peripheral blood. The receptors were gathered from a man younger than 35 with active or convalescent COVID-19. Both conserved end residues are part of each CDR3. A D gene is named only where the DNA matches it firmly. Clone size is shown for a subset of rows, as once, few, many or a class of expanded clone.

v_call: TRBV28; cdr3_length: 15; clone_size: -; j_call: TRBJ1-5; d_call: -; cdr3_aa: CASSYAGVSNQPQHF; cdr3_nt: TGTGCCAGCAGTTATGCCGGAGTTAGCAATCAGCCCCAGCATTTT
v_call: TRBV6-5; cdr3_length: 16; clone_size: -; j_call: TRBJ2-5; d_call: TRBD2; cdr3_aa: CASSYSRAGGDETQYF; cdr3_nt: TGTGCCAGCAGTTACTCGAGGGCGGGGGGCGACGAGACCCAGTACTTC
v_call: TRBV4-3; cdr3_length: 16; clone_size: few; j_call: TRBJ2-1; d_call: -; cdr3_aa: CASSQETGSGSNEQFF; cdr3_nt: TGCGCCAGCAGCCAAGAAACCGGGAGCGGCTCCAATGAGCAGTTCTTC
v_call: TRBV6-5; cdr3_length: 14; clone_size: -; j_call: TRBJ1-1; d_call: TRBD1; cdr3_aa: CASRRTGENTEAFF; cdr3_nt: TGTGCCAGCAGACGGACAGGGGAGAACACTGAAGCTTTCTTT
v_call: TRBV5-1; cdr3_length: 12; clone_size: -; j_call: TRBJ2-1; d_call: -; cdr3_aa: CASFGEGNEQFF; cdr3_nt: TGCGCCAGCTTTGGCGAGGGCAATGAGCAGTTCTTC
v_call: TRBV19; cdr3_length: 14; clone_size: -; j_call: TRBJ2-7; d_call: -; cdr3_aa: CASTMRGKEDEQYF; cdr3_nt: TGTGCCAGTACTATGCGCGGCAAGGAGGACGAGCAGTACTTC
v_call: TRBV10-2; cdr3_length: 13; clone_size: -; j_call: TRBJ1-6; d_call: -; cdr3_aa: CASLQQGDSPLHF; cdr3_nt: TGCGCCAGCCTCCAGCAAGGAGATTCACCCCTCCACTTT
v_call: TRBV28; cdr3_length: 15; clone_size: -; j_call: TRBJ2-1; d_call: -; cdr3_aa: CASRPGRSSYNEQFF; cdr3_nt: TGTGCCAGCAGACCAGGCCGCAGCTCCTACAATGAGCAGTTCTTC
v_call: TRBV6-5; cdr3_length: 14; clone_size: -; j_call: TRBJ1-5; d_call: -; cdr3_aa: CASSTLYSNQPQHF; cdr3_nt: TGTGCCAGCTCGACACTGTATAGCAATCAGCCCCAGCATTTT
v_call: TRBV5-4; cdr3_length: 13; clone_size: -; j_call: TRBJ2-3; d_call: -; cdr3_aa: CASSETLRDTQYF; cdr3_nt: TGTGCCAGCAGCGAGACCTTGCGGGATACGCAGTATTTT
v_call: TRBV6-5; cdr3_length: 15; clone_size: -; j_call: TRBJ2-6; d_call: -; cdr3_aa: CASSHRETGANVLTF; cdr3_nt: TGTGCCAGCAGCCACAGGGAGACAGGGGCCAACGTCCTGACTTTC
v_call: TRBV6-1; cdr3_length: 16; clone_size: once; j_call: TRBJ1-2; d_call: -; cdr3_aa: CASSASRVPNSVGYTF; cdr3_nt: TGTGCCAGCAGTGCATCCCGGGTGCCAAATTCGGTAGGCTACACCTTC
v_call: TRBV5-1; cdr3_length: 17; clone_size: -; j_call: TRBJ2-5; d_call: TRBD1; cdr3_aa: CASSLAPTPGGQETQYF; cdr3_nt: TGCGCCAGCAGCTTGGCACCTACTCCAGGGGGCCAAGAGACCCAGTACTTC
v_call: TRBV13; cdr3_length: 15; clone_size: -; j_call: TRBJ2-1; d_call: TRBD2; cdr3_aa: CASSFRLAGFNEQFF; cdr3_nt: TGTGCCAGCAGCTTTCGCCTAGCGGGGTTCAATGAGCAGTTCTTC
v_call: TRBV24-1; cdr3_length: 12; clone_size: -; j_call: TRBJ1-1; d_call: -; cdr3_aa: CATSDGNTEAFF; cdr3_nt: TGTGCCACCAGTGACGGGAACACTGAAGCTTTCTTT